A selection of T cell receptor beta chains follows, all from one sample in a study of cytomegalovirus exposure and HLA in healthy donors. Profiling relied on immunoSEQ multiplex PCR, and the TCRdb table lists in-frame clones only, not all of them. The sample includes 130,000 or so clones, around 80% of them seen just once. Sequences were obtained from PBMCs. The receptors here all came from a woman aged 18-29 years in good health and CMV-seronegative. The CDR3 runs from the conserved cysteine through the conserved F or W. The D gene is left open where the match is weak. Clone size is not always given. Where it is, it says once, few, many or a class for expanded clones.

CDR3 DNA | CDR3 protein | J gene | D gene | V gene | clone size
TGTGCCAGCAGCTTGGTAGCGGGAGGGCCCAGCGAGCAGTACTTC | CASSLVAGGPSEQYF | TRBJ2-7 | TRBD2 | TRBV5-6 | -
TGTGCCAGCAGTGACCAGGAAGATACGCAGTATTTT | CASSDQEDTQYF | TRBJ2-3 | - | TRBV6-1 | -
TGCGCCAGCGGATCTAGCGGGAGACCAGATACGCAGTATTTT | CASGSSGRPDTQYF | TRBJ2-3 | TRBD2 | TRBV5-1 | once
TGCGCCAGCAGCCTTAGGACAGGGAACACCGGGGAGCTGTTTTTT | CASSLRTGNTGELFF | TRBJ2-2 | TRBD1 | TRBV5-1 | few
TGTGCCAGCAGTATCCGGGGGGACATGGAATACGAGCAGTACTTC | CASSIRGDMEYEQYF | TRBJ2-7 | - | TRBV6-1 | once
TGCGCCAGCAGCCAAGGACAGAACACTGAAGCTTTCTTT | CASSQGQNTEAFF | TRBJ1-1 | - | TRBV4-1 | -
TGTGCCAGCAGCTTTGATCCGGGACAGGGTGGCTACGAGCAGTACTTC | CASSFDPGQGGYEQYF | TRBJ2-7 | TRBD1 | TRBV5-4 | -
TGTGCCAGCAGGGAGCCGGATGGCTACACCTTC | CASREPDGYTF | TRBJ1-2 | - | TRBV7-9 | -
TGTGCCAGCAGCCCCGCTCCTAGCGGGAGGGGCACAGATACGCAGTATTTT | CASSPAPSGRGTDTQYF | TRBJ2-3 | TRBD2 | TRBV7-6 | -
TGCGCCAGCAGTCTGAGGACAGGGGCCACCTCTGGAAACACCATATATTTT | CASSLRTGATSGNTIYF | TRBJ1-3 | TRBD1 | TRBV10-2 | -
TGCGCCAGCAGTGAATATGCAACAGGCGCTGGAAACACCATATATTTT | CASSEYATGAGNTIYF | TRBJ1-3 | - | TRBV5-1 | few
TGTGCCAGCAGCTTGGGAGCAGGGCGAGGTGAAAAACTGTTTTTT | CASSLGAGRGEKLFF | TRBJ1-4 | - | TRBV5-4 | -
TGCAGCGTGGGGTTCTCGGGGGGCGCGCATCAGCCCCAGCATTTT | CSVGFSGGAHQPQHF | TRBJ1-5 | - | TRBV29-1 | -
TGTGCCAGCAGTTACGCTAGTTTAAGCCAAGAGACCCAGTACTTC | CASSYASLSQETQYF | TRBJ2-5 | - | TRBV6-6 | -
TGTGCCAGTAGTATAGCAGAGGACAGGGACGAGCAGTACTTC | CASSIAEDRDEQYF | TRBJ2-7 | TRBD1 | TRBV19 | -
TGTGCCAGTAGCTCGTGGGGGACTAGCGGAGACAATGAGCAGTTCTTC | CASSSWGTSGDNEQFF | TRBJ2-1 | TRBD2 | TRBV7-2 | -
TGTGCCAGCAGTGGAGGGCCCTCCGTCAATGAGCAGTTCTTC | CASSGGPSVNEQFF | TRBJ2-1 | - | TRBV27 | -
TGTGCCTGGAGTGAACTTGGGGACGGGGGGTTCTTC | CAWSELGDGGFF | TRBJ2-1 | - | TRBV30 | -
TGTGCCAGCAGCTTAGTGGGGACAGGGGCCTTGGATTATGGCTACACCTTC | CASSLVGTGALDYGYTF | TRBJ1-2 | TRBD1 | TRBV7-2 | -
TGTGCCAGCAGTCCGGGGATCGGTGGAAACACCATATATTTT | CASSPGIGGNTIYF | TRBJ1-3 | - | TRBV6-5 | -
TGTGCCAGCAGCTTGGAAGCCCGGAGTGAAAAACTGTTTTTT | CASSLEARSEKLFF | TRBJ1-4 | - | TRBV5-6 | -
TGCGCCAGCAGCTTTAGGACAGAACTTAACACTGAAGCTTTCTTT | CASSFRTELNTEAFF | TRBJ1-1 | - | TRBV5-1 | few
TGTGCCAGCAGCGCCCGAGGTCTAGCGGGAGGCCACTTATTGAATGAGCAGTTCTTC | CASSARGLAGGHLLNEQFF | TRBJ2-1 | TRBD2 | TRBV7-8 | -
TGTGCCAGCAGAGCGACAGGGGGAGGCACTGAAGCTTTCTTT | CASRATGGGTEAFF | TRBJ1-1 | TRBD1 | TRBV5-6 | -
TGTGCCAGCAGCTTAGGGGTGAGACAACTCTACGAGCAGTACTTC | CASSLGVRQLYEQYF | TRBJ2-7 | - | TRBV7-6 | -
TGCGCCAGCGCACTTTTGAGGGGGTACGAGCAGTACTTC | CASALLRGYEQYF | TRBJ2-7 | - | TRBV5-1 | -
TGTGCCAGCAGCAAGGGGGCGCAGAACACTGAAGCTTTCTTT | CASSKGAQNTEAFF | TRBJ1-1 | TRBD1 | TRBV9 | -
TGTGCCAGCACCGCAACAGGGGGTGGAGAGACCCAGTACTTC | CASTATGGGETQYF | TRBJ2-5 | TRBD1 | TRBV2 | once
TGTGCCAGCAGCCAGAATAGGGCAGGGGTCACAGATACGCAGTATTTT | CASSQNRAGVTDTQYF | TRBJ2-3 | - | TRBV4-2 | -
TGTGCCAGCAGCTCAGGGGCGGGAGTAGGAGATACGCAGTATTTT | CASSSGAGVGDTQYF | TRBJ2-3 | - | TRBV5-4 | -
TGTGCCAGCAGCTCGCGGACAGCCCCGGCAAAACTGTTTTTT | CASSSRTAPAKLFF | TRBJ1-4 | - | TRBV7-9 | -
TGCGCCAGCAGCGGGGGACAGCCCACAGATACGCAGTATTTT | CASSGGQPTDTQYF | TRBJ2-3 | TRBD1 | TRBV5-1 | -
TGTGCCAGCAAGAGGGGTCCAGGGGGCCTTGAAAAACTGTTTTTT | CASKRGPGGLEKLFF | TRBJ1-4 | TRBD1 | TRBV2 | few
TGTGCCAGCAGTGAACACCAGACAGGGGCCAACACCATATATTTT | CASSEHQTGANTIYF | TRBJ1-3 | TRBD1 | TRBV6-1 | -
TGTGCCAGCAGTTTATCGGCGGGACAGCTCTCCGGCTACACCTTC | CASSLSAGQLSGYTF | TRBJ1-2 | TRBD1 | TRBV27 | -
TGCAGCGTTTGGGACATCAACTACGAGCAGTACTTC | CSVWDINYEQYF | TRBJ2-7 | - | TRBV29-1 | once
TGTGCCAGCAGTTCCGGCACGGGATATGAAAAACTGTTTTTT | CASSSGTGYEKLFF | TRBJ1-4 | - | TRBV2 | few
TGTGCCAGCAACCAAGGTACAGGGGGGGAGCTGTTTTTT | CASNQGTGGELFF | TRBJ2-2 | - | TRBV28 | -
TGTGCCTGGAGTTCTAAGGCGGGGGCTAAAAACATTCAGTACTTC | CAWSSKAGAKNIQYF | TRBJ2-4 | - | TRBV30 | -
TGTGCCAGCTTCACGGGAGCCCTCCCTGGGACTGAAGCTTTCTTT | CASFTGALPGTEAFF | TRBJ1-1 | - | TRBV9 | -
TGTGCCAGCAGCCGCACTGGAGGGTACTATGGCTACACCTTC | CASSRTGGYYGYTF | TRBJ1-2 | - | TRBV7-9 | -
TGTGCCAGCAGCGTCGATTCAGGGTTCTATGGCTACACCTTC | CASSVDSGFYGYTF | TRBJ1-2 | - | TRBV9 | -
TGTGCCAGCAGTTCCGAGCGGGAGGGCCGTGTGTACTTC | CASSSEREGRVYF | TRBJ2-7 | TRBD2 | TRBV6-6 | -
TGTGCCAGCAGCTTAGAACCGTGGCCCGGGGCCAACGTCCTGACTTTC | CASSLEPWPGANVLTF | TRBJ2-6 | - | TRBV11-2 | -
TGTGCCAGTAGCGACAGGGGTGGCGGCACAGATACGCAGTATTTT | CASSDRGGGTDTQYF | TRBJ2-3 | TRBD1 | TRBV19 | -
TGCAGCGTTGAAGATACACACCTGGAGGGCTACACCTTC | CSVEDTHLEGYTF | TRBJ1-2 | - | TRBV29-1 | once
TGTGCCTGGAGTCCCCTTACTGGGCGCTACAATGAGCAGTTCTTC | CAWSPLTGRYNEQFF | TRBJ2-1 | - | TRBV30 | -
TGTGCCAGTGGGACTAGCCTGAACACCGGGGAGCTGTTTTTT | CASGTSLNTGELFF | TRBJ2-2 | TRBD2 | TRBV6-1 | -